The text below deals with one TCR beta chain. This entry is derived from a study of ipilimumab plus nivolumab after autologous stem cell transplantation. The method was immunoSEQ multiplex PCR; TCRdb's version includes in-frame clones alone and lacks a portion of them. The sample has approximately 5,000 clones, under 85% seen once. This specimen consisted of PBMCs, obtained in a trial of ipilimumab plus nivolumab as post-transplant consolidation. This receptor was obtained from a male donor with multiple myeloma.

The CDR3 is CASSVGVTQGETQYF. The CDR3 bases are TGTGCCAGCAGCGTAGGGGTGACCCAGGGGGAGACCCAGTACTTC. The J gene is TRBJ2-5, the V gene TRBV9; D might be TRBD1 (6 bases). Trimming took off 0 bases at V and 5 bases at J, with 14 bases between the two ends. CDR3 length: 15 residues. CDR1 SGDLS and CDR2 YYNGEE come from the germline V gene.